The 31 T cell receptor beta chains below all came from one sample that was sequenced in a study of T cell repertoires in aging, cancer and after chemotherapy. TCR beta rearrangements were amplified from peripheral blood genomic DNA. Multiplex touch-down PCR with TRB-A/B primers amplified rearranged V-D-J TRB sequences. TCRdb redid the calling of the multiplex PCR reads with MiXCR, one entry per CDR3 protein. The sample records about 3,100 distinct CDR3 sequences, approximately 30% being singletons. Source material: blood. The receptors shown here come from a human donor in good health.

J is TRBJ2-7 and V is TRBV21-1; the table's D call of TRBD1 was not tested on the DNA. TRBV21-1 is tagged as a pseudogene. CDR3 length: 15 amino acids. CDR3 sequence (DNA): TGTGCCAGCAGCAAAGGATCAGGGGGTTCCTACGAGCAGTACTTC. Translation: CASSKGSGGSYEQYF.

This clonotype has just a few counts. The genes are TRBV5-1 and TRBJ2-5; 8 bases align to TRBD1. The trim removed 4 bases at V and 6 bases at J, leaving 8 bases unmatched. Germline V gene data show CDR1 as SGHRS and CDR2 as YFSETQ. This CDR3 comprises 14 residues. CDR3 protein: CASSTPGGGQTQYF. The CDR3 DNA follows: TGCGCCAGCAGCACCCCAGGGGGCGGGCAGACCCAGTACTTC.

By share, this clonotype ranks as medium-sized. DNA of the CDR3: TGTGCCAGCAGTTTACCGGACAGGAACTATGGCTACACCTTC. Protein product: CASSLPDRNYGYTF. The chain has TRBV12-3 or TRBV12-4 and TRBJ1-2; TRBD1 aligns across 7 bases. The V gene end was trimmed by 2 bases and the J gene end by 2 bases; junction bases not matched to a gene: 2. The CDR3 has 14 amino acids.

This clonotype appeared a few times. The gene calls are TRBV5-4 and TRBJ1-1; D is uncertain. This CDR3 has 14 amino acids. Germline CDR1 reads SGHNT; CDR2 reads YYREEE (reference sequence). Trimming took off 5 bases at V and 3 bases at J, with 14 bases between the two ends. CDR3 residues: CASSHPSAYTEAFF. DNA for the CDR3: TGTGCCAGCAGTCACCCGTCTGCTTACACTGAAGCTTTCTTT. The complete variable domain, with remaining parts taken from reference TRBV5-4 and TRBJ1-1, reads ETGVTQSPTHLIKTRGQQVTLRCSSQSGHNTVSWYQQALGQGPQFIFQYYREEENGRGNFPPRFSGLQFPNYSSELNVNALELDDSALYLCASSHPSAYTEAFFGQGTRLTVV.

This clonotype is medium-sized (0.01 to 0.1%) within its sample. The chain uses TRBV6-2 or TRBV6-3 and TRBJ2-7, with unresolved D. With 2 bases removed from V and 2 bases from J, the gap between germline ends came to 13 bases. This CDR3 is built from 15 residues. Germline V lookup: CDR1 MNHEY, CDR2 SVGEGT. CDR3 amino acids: CASSYAKADAYEQYF. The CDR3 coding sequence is TGTGCCAGCAGTTACGCAAAGGCAGACGCCTACGAGCAGTACTTC.

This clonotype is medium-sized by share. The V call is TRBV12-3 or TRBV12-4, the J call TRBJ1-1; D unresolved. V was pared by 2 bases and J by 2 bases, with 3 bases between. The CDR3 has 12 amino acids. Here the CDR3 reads CASSLYNTEAFF. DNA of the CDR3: TGTGCCAGCAGTTTATATAACACTGAAGCTTTCTTT.

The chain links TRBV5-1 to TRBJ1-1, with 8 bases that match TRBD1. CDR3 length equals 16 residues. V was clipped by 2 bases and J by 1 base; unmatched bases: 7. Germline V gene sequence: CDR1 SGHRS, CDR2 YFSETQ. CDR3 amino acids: CASSLIGQGGNTEAFF. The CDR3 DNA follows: TGCGCCAGCAGCTTAATAGGACAGGGCGGGAACACTGAAGCTTTCTTT. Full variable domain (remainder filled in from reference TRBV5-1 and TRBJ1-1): KAGVTQTPRYLIKTRGQQVTLSCSPISGHRSVSWYQQTPGQGLQFLFEYFSETQRNKGNFPGRFSGRQFSNSRSEMNVSTLELGDSALYLCASSLIGQGGNTEAFFGQGTRLTVV.

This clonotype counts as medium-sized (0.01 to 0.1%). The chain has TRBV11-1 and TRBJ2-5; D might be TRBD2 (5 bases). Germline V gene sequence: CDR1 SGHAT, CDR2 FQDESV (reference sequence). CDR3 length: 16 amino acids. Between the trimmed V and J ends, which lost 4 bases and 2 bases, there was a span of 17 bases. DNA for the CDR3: TGTGCCAGCAGCTCCCGGAGAGCGGAGAAACAAGAGACCCAGTACTTC. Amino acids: CASSSRRAEKQETQYF.

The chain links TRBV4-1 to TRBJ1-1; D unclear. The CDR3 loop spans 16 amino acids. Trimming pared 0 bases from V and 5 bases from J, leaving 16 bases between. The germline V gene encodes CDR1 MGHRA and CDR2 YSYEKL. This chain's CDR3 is CASSQEASELGTEAFF. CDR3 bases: TGCGCCAGCAGCCAAGAGGCGTCGGAGTTAGGGACTGAAGCTTTCTTT.

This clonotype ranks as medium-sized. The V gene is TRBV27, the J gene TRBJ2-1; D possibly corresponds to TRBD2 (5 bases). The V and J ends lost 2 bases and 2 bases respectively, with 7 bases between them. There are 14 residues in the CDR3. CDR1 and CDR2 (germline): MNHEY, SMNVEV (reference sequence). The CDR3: CASSLKTTYNEQFF. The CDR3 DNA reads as TGTGCCAGCAGTTTAAAGACTACCTACAATGAGCAGTTCTTC.

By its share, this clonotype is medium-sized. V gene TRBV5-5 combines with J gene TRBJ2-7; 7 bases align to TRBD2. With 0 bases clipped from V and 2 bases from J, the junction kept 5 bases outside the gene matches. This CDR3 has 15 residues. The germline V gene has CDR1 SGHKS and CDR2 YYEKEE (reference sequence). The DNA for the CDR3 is TGTGCCAGCAGCTTGGATGGGGCGGGAGCCTACGAGCAGTACTTC. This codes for CASSLDGAGAYEQYF.

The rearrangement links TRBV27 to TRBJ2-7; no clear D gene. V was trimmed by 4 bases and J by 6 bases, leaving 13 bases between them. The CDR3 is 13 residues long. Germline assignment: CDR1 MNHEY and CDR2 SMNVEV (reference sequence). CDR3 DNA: TGTGCCAGCAGTTCCAGTACACCCTCCGAGCAGTACTTC. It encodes CASSSSTPSEQYF.

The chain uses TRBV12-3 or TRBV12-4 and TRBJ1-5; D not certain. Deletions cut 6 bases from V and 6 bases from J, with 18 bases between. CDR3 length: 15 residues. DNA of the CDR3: TGTGCCAGCAGGTCGACGCACCCAAGGTGTCAGCCCCAGCATTTT. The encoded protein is CASRSTHPRCQPQHF.

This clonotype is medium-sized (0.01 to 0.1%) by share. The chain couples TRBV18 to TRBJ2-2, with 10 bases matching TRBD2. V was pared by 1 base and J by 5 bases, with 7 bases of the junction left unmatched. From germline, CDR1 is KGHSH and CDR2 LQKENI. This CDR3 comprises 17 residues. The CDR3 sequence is CASSPLPSGRGTGELFF. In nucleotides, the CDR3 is TGTGCCAGCTCACCACTTCCTAGCGGGAGAGGGACCGGGGAGCTGTTTTTT.

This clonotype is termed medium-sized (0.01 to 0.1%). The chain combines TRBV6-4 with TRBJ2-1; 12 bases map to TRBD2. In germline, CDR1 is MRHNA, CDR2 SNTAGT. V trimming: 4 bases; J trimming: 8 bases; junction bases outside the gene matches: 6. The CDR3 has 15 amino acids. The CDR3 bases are TGTGCCAGCAGTGGGACTAGCGGGGCGAGGGATGAGCAGTTCTTC. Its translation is CASSGTSGARDEQFF.

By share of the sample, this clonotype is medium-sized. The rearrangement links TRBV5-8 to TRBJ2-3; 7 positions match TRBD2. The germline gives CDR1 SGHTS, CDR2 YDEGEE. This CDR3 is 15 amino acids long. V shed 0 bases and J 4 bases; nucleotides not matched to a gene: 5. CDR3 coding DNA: TGTGCCAGCAGCTTGGGCCTTCGGGGGGCAGATACGCAGTATTTT. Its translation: CASSLGLRGADTQYF.

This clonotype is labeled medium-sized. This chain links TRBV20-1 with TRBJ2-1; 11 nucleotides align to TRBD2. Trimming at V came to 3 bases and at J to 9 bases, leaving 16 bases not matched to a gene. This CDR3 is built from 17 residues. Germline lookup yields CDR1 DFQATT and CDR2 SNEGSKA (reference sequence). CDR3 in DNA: TGCAGTGCTAGTGGGGGGCGCGTAGCGGGGGGGCAGGGTGAGCAGTTCTTC. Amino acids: CSASGGRVAGGQGEQFF.

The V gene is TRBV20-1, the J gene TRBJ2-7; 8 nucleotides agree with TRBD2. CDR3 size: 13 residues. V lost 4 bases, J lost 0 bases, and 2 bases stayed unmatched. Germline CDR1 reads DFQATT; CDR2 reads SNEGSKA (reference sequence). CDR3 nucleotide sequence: TGCAGTGCTATGAGCGGGAGCTCCTACGAGCAGTACTTC. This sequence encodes CSAMSGSSYEQYF.

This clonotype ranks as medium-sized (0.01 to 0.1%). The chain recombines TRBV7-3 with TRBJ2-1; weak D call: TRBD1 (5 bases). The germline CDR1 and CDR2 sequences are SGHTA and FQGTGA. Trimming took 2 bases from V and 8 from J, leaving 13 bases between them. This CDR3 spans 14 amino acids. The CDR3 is CASSLDSPVDEQFF. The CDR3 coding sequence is TGTGCCAGCAGCTTAGACAGTCCGGTTGATGAGCAGTTCTTC. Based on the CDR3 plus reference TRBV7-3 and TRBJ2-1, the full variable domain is GAGVSQTPSNKVTEKGKYVELRCDPISGHTALYWYRQSLGQGPEFLIYFQGTGAADDSGLPNDRFFAVRPEGSVSTLKIQRTERGDSAVYLCASSLDSPVDEQFFGPGTRLTVL.

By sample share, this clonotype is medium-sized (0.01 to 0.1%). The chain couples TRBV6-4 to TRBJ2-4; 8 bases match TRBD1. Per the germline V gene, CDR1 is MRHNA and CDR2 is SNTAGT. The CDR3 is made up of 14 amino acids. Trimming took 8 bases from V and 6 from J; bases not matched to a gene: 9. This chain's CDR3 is CASSPGQEVNIQYF. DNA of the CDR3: TGTGCCAGCTCCCCGGGACAGGAGGTAAACATTCAGTACTTC.

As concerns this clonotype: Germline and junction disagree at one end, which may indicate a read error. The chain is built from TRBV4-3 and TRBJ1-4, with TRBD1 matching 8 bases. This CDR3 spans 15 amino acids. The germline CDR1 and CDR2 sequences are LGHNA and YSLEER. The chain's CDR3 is CASSQEQQGDEKLFF. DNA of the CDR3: TGTGCCAGCAGCCAAGAACAACAGGGGGATGAAAAACTGTTTTTT.

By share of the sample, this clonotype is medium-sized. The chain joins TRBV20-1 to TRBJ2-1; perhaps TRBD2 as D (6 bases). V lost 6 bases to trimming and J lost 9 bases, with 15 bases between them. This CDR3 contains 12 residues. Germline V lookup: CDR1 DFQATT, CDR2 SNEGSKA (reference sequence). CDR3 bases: TGCAGTGCCGATCGAGCGGGTAGTGAGCAGTTCTTC. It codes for CSADRAGSEQFF.

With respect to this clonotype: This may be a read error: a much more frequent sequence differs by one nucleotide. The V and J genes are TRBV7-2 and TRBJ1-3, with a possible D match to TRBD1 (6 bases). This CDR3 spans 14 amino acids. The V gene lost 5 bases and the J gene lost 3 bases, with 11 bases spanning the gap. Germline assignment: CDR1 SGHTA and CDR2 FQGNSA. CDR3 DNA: TGTGCCAGCAGCCTACAGGGCTTTGGAAACACCATATATTTT. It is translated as CASSLQGFGNTIYF.

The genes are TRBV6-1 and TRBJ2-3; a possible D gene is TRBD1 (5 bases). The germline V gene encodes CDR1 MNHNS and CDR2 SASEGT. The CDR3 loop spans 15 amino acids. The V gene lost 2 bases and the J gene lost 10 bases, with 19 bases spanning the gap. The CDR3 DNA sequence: TGTGCCAGCAGTGAAACCTTTGGACAACTCGTACCGCAGTATTTT. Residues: CASSETFGQLVPQYF.

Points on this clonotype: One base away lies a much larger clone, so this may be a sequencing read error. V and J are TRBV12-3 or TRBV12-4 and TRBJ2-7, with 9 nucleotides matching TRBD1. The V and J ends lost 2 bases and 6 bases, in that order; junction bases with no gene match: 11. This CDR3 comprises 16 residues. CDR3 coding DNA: TGTGCCAGCAGTTTATCATTTTCCGGACAGGGGTGCGAGCAGTACTTC. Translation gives CASSLSFSGQGCEQYF.

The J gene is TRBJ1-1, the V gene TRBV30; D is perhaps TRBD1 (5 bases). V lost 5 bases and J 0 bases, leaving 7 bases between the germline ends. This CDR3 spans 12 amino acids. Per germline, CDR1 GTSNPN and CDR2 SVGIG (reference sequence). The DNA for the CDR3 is TGTGCCTGGGACAGTGTGAACACTGAAGCTTTCTTT. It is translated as CAWDSVNTEAFF.

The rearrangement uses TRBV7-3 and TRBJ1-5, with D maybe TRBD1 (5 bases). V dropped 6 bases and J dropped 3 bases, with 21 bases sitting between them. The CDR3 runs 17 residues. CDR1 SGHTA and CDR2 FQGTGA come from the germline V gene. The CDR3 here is CASSGDARLQVNQPQHF. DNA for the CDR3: TGTGCCAGCAGTGGGGACGCGCGACTCCAGGTCAATCAGCCCCAGCATTTT. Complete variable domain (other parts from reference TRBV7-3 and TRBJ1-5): GAGVSQTPSNKVTEKGKYVELRCDPISGHTALYWYRQSLGQGPEFLIYFQGTGAADDSGLPNDRFFAVRPEGSVSTLKIQRTERGDSAVYLCASSGDARLQVNQPQHFGDGTRLSIL.

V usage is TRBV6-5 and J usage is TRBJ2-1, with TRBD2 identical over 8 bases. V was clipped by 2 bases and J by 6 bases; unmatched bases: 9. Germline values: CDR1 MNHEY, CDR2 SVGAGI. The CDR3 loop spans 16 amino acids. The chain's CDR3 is CASSYESGSGSNEQFF. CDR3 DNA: TGTGCCAGCAGTTACGAGAGCGGGAGCGGGAGCAATGAGCAGTTCTTC.

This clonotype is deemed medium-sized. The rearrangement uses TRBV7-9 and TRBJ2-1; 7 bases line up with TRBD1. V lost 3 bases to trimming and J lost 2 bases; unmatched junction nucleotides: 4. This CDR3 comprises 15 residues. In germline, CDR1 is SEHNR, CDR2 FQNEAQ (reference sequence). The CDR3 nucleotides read TGTGCCAGCAGCTTGGGACAGCGAGCCTACAATGAGCAGTTCTTC. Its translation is CASSLGQRAYNEQFF. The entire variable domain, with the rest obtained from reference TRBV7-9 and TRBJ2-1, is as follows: DTGVSQNPRHKITKRGQNVTFRCDPISEHNRLYWYRQTLGQGPEFLTYFQNEAQLEKSRLLSDRFSAERPKGSFSTLEIQRTEQGDSAMYLCASSLGQRAYNEQFFGPGTRLTVL.

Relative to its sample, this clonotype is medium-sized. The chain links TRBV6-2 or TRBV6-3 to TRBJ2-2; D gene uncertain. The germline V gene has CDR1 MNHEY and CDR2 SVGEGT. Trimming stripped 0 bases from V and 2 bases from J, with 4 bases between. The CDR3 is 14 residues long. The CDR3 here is CASSYSDNTGELFF. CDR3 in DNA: TGTGCCAGCAGTTACTCGGACAACACCGGGGAGCTGTTTTTT.

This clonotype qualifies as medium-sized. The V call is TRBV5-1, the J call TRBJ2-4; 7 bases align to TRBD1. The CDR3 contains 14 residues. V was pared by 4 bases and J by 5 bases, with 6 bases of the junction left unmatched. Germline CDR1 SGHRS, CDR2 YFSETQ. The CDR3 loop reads CASSQPGTENIQYF. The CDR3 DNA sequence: TGCGCCAGCAGCCAACCCGGGACAGAAAACATTCAGTACTTC.